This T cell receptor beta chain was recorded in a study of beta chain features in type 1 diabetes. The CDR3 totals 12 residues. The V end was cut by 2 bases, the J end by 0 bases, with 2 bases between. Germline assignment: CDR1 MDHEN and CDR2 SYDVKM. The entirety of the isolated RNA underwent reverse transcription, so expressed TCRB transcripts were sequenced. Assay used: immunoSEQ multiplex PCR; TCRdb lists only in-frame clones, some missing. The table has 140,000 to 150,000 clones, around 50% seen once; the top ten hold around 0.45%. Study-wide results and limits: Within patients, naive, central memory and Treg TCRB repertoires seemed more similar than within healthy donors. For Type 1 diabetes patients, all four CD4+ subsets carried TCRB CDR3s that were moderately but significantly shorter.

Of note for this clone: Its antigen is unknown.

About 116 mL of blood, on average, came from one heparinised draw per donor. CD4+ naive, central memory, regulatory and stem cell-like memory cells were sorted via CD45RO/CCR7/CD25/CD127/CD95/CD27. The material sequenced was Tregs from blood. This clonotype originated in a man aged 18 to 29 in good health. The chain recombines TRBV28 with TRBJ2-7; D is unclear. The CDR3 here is CASSLRSYEQYF. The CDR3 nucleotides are TGTGCCAGCAGTTTACGCTCCTACGAGCAGTACTTC.